The 26 T cell receptor beta chains below come from one sample, sequenced in a study of human T cells and chemical hapten exposure. TCRdb passed the RACE reads through MiXCR, listing each CDR3 protein once. The table lists 80,000 to 95,000 distinct CDR3 sequences, 9.5% to 12% of them singletons, with over 2% in the top ten. Regarding time point: patch test 2, 6 weeks after DPC sensitization. Treatment denoted: therapeutic diphenylcyclopropenone sensitization with weekly scalp DPC. The source was whole blood, collected in connection with sensitization to the hapten diphenylcyclopropenone (DPC). The receptor source for this set is a man aged 35 to 55 with alopecia areata. Some clones in this sample may be carry-over from other donors' samples.

This clonotype was picked up a small number of times. V gene TRBV27 combines with J gene TRBJ2-1; tentative D call: TRBD2 (5 bases). Germline V gene lookup returns CDR1 MNHEY and CDR2 SMNVEV (reference sequence). The V gene lost 5 bases and the J gene lost 2 bases, with 16 bases spanning the gap. The CDR3 loop spans 16 amino acids. CDR3 residues: CASSQGLLRAYNEQFF. The DNA for the CDR3 is TGTGCCAGCAGTCAAGGGTTACTGAGGGCCTACAATGAGCAGTTCTTC.

This clonotype was observed a few times. Written as DNA, the CDR3 is TGTGCCAGCAGCGGGACGGCCCGCTCCTACAATGAGCAGTTCTTC. It translates to CASSGTARSYNEQFF. The V call is TRBV28, the J call TRBJ2-1; D tentatively reads TRBD1 or TRBD2 (5 bases each). Germline CDR1 reads MDHEN; CDR2 reads SYDVKM. This CDR3 spans 15 amino acids. The V and J ends lost 6 bases and 0 bases respectively, with 12 bases between them.

This clonotype was detected a few times. V and J are TRBV6-5 and TRBJ1-5; TRBD1 might be the D (6 bases). V was cut by 6 bases and J by 4 bases, with 13 bases left in between. CDR1 is MNHEY and CDR2 is SVGAGI in the germline V gene. This CDR3 contains 14 residues. CDR3 region: CASRRGGGNQPQHF. Written as DNA, the CDR3 is TGTGCCAGCAGGAGGGGGGGGGGAAATCAGCCCCAGCATTTT.

This clonotype was recorded many times. The gene calls are TRBV6-4 and TRBJ2-3, with TRBD2 identical over 10 bases. CDR3 length: 15 amino acids. V gave up 2 bases and J gave up 1 base; unmatched junction bases: 0. Germline loops: CDR1 MRHNA, CDR2 SNTAGT. The CDR3, as DNA: TGTGCCAGCAGTGACGGGACTAGCGGCACAGATACGCAGTATTTT. This translates into CASSDGTSGTDTQYF.

This clonotype was recorded many times. The V call is TRBV19, the J call TRBJ2-3; 14 bases fit TRBD2. After removal of 7 bases from V and 4 bases from J, the junction contained 10 bases not matched to a gene. CDR1 and CDR2 from the germline V gene are LNHDA and SQIVND (reference sequence). The CDR3 sequence is 17 residues long. The CDR3 DNA reads as TGTGCCAGTACCTCCGGGACTAGCGGGAGTAGCCCAGATACGCAGTATTTT. Its protein is CASTSGTSGSSPDTQYF.

The chain joins TRBV12-5 to TRBJ1-1; the D gene is possibly TRBD1 (6 bases). This CDR3 has 12 residues. V was clipped by 6 bases and J by 8 bases, with 13 bases between them. Per the germline V gene, CDR1 is LGHNT and CDR2 is FRNRAP. The CDR3 loop reads CASGPDSREAFF. CDR3 in DNA: TGTGCTAGTGGACCGGACAGTCGGGAAGCTTTCTTT. The whole variable domain, remainder taken from reference TRBV12-5 and TRBJ1-1, is DARVTQTPRHKVTEMGQEVTMRCQPILGHNTVFWYRQTMMQGLELLAYFRNRAPLDDSGMPKDRFSAEMPDATLATLKIQPSEPRDSAVYFCASGPDSREAFFGQGTRLTVV.

This clonotype turned up a few times. This sequence joins TRBV2 and TRBJ2-3; D is unresolved. Germline CDR1 reads SNHLY; CDR2 reads FYNNEI. The CDR3 has 14 amino acids. With 6 bases removed from V and 5 bases from J, the gap between germline ends came to 15 bases. The CDR3 protein is CASRTQEPGDTQYF. The CDR3 region has the DNA TGTGCCAGCAGGACCCAGGAACCCGGAGATACGCAGTATTTT.

The chain is built from TRBV6-5 and TRBJ2-1; TRBD2 agrees at 7 bases. Trimming took 1 base from V and 7 from J; bases not matched to a gene: 7. The germline V gene has CDR1 MNHEY and CDR2 SVGAGI. The CDR3 runs 15 residues. DNA for the CDR3: TGTGCCAGCAGTTACTACGCGGGAGTAGGAAATGAGCAGTTCTTC. It specifies CASSYYAGVGNEQFF.

This clonotype was seen many times. V is TRBV7-9 and J is TRBJ2-7; TRBD2 aligns across 9 bases. This CDR3 has 16 residues. Germline values: CDR1 SEHNR, CDR2 FQNEAQ (reference sequence). The V segment lost 5 bases and the J segment 0 bases; nucleotides outside the gene matches: 8. CDR3 nucleotides: TGTGCCAGCAGCCTCTTCGGCGGGAGGGACTCCTACGAGCAGTACGTC. This codes for CASSLFGGRDSYEQYV.

There are a few counts of this clonotype. The chain uses TRBV15 and TRBJ2-7, with D perhaps matching TRBD1 or TRBD2 (5 bases each). Germline assignment: CDR1 LNHNV and CDR2 YYDKDF (reference sequence). V lost 6 bases to trimming and J lost 2 bases, with 11 bases between them. CDR3 size: 13 residues. The CDR3 DNA reads as TGTGCCACCAGTGAGGAGGACACCTACGAGCAGTACGTC. Its protein product is CATSEEDTYEQYV.

As DNA, the CDR3 is TGTGCCAGCAGTTCAGGGGGCTGGGAGACCCAGTACTTC. Translation: CASSSGGWETQYF. This chain joins TRBV12-3 or TRBV12-4 and TRBJ2-5; 8 bases are shared with TRBD1. The CDR3 runs 13 residues. With 4 bases clipped from V and 5 bases from J, the junction kept 3 bases outside the gene matches.

The rearrangement joins TRBV5-1 to TRBJ2-5; D gene unclear. The CDR3 has 11 residues. CDR1 and CDR2 from the germline V gene are SGHRS and YFSETQ. V was cut by 3 bases and J by 5 bases, with 5 bases left in between. In DNA form, the CDR3 reads TGCGCCAGCAGCTGGAACGAGACCCAGTACTTC. This encodes CASSWNETQYF.

This clonotype was picked up a small number of times. The V gene is TRBV7-2, the J gene TRBJ1-1, with 8 bases fitting TRBD1. The germline CDR1 and CDR2 sequences are SGHTA and FQGNSA. Losses at the gene ends were 5 bases for V and 5 bases for J; bases not matched to a gene: 16. The CDR3 is 17 amino acids. Here the CDR3 reads CASSGRMTGEWGTEAFF. The CDR3 DNA is TGTGCCAGCAGCGGGCGGATGACAGGGGAGTGGGGGACTGAAGCTTTCTTT.

This clonotype was picked up a small number of times. The chain employs TRBV14 and TRBJ2-7, with D possibly being TRBD1 (6 bases). Trimming removed 3 bases at V and 7 bases at J, with 16 bases between. The germline gives CDR1 SGHDN, CDR2 FVKESK. This CDR3 has 14 amino acids. The CDR3 sequence: CASSHRGPGSEQYF. The CDR3 DNA is TGTGCCAGCAGCCACAGGGGTCCGGGGAGTGAGCAGTACTTC. Full variable domain (rest looked up from reference TRBV14 and TRBJ2-7): EAGVTQFPSHSVIEKGQTVTLRCDPISGHDNLYWYRRVMGKEIKFLLHFVKESKQDESGMPNNRFLAERTGGTYSTLKVQPAELEDSGVYFCASSHRGPGSEQYFGPGTRLTVT.

The V gene is TRBV7-9, the J gene TRBJ2-7, with 8 positions matching TRBD2. Germline values: CDR1 SEHNR, CDR2 FQNEAQ (reference sequence). J gave up 6 bases and V 1 base, and 5 bases lay outside the gene matches. The CDR3 spans 14 residues. CDR3 in amino acids: CASSLGSGSGEQYV. The CDR3 DNA sequence: TGTGCCAGCAGCTTAGGCAGCGGGAGCGGCGAGCAGTACGTC.

The table lists this clonotype with many counts. The chain is built from TRBV5-1 and TRBJ2-7; a possible D gene is TRBD1 (6 bases). The length of the CDR3 is 14 residues. V shed 4 bases and J shed 4 bases, with 15 bases lying between them. Germline-derived CDR1 and CDR2 are SGHRS and YFSETQ. The chain's CDR3 is CASSIEGVRYEQYF. The CDR3 DNA reads as TGCGCCAGCAGCATCGAGGGGGTCCGGTACGAGCAGTACTTC.

This clonotype occurred many times. The chain uses TRBV12-3 or TRBV12-4 and TRBJ1-2, with TRBD1 as a possible D gene (5 bases). The CDR3 contains 13 residues. The germline V and J ends were trimmed by 4 bases and 2 bases, with 8 bases remaining between them. The CDR3: CASSWGGNYGYTF. The CDR3 nucleotides read TGTGCCAGCAGTTGGGGGGGAAACTATGGCTACACCTTC.

This rearrangement joins TRBV5-1 to TRBJ1-1, with unresolved D. V lost 6 bases, J lost 10 bases, and 22 bases lay in between. Germline lookup yields CDR1 SGHRS and CDR2 YFSETQ. The CDR3 contains 14 residues. CDR3 sequence: CASTLSLGQPGAFF. In nucleotides, the CDR3 is TGCGCCAGCACCTTAAGCTTGGGCCAACCGGGAGCTTTCTTT.

There are many counts of this clonotype. The genes are TRBV6-2 or TRBV6-3 and TRBJ2-3; no definite D call. The CDR3 has 14 residues. Germline V gene lookup returns CDR1 MNHEY and CDR2 SVGEGT. The V gene lost 4 bases and the J gene lost 4 bases, with 12 bases spanning the gap. The CDR3 loop is CASSFPRSSDTQYF. The CDR3 coding sequence is TGTGCCAGCAGTTTCCCGCGCTCCTCAGATACGCAGTATTTT.

This clonotype has at least ten counts. V usage is TRBV28 and J usage is TRBJ1-1; possible D gene TRBD1, 6 bases. The CDR3 spans 16 residues. Germline lookup yields CDR1 MDHEN and CDR2 SYDVKM. Trimming pared 6 bases from V and 0 bases from J, leaving 17 bases between. CDR3 in amino acids: CASSNLQGSMNTEAFF. The CDR3 coding sequence is TGTGCCAGCAGCAATCTACAGGGATCCATGAACACTGAAGCTTTCTTT.

This chain connects TRBV29-1 to TRBJ1-4; D gene ambiguous. The CDR3 spans 12 residues. Trimming took off 2 bases at V and 9 bases at J, with 10 bases between the two ends. Germline CDR1 SQVTM, CDR2 ANQGSEA. For the CDR3, the DNA is TGCAGCGTTGAAACTTCAGGAAAAAAACTGTTTTTT. Protein: CSVETSGKKLFF.

The rearrangement joins TRBV6-2 or TRBV6-3 to TRBJ2-3; D tentatively fits TRBD1 or TRBD2 (5 bases each). Deletions cut 2 bases from V and 5 bases from J, with 17 bases between. This CDR3 spans 16 amino acids. CDR1 is MNHEY and CDR2 is SVGEGT in the germline V gene. For the CDR3, the DNA is TGTGCCAGCAGTTACGATTGGGACCGAAGGGAAGATACGCAGTATTTT. It specifies CASSYDWDRREDTQYF.

The chain is built from TRBV4-2 and TRBJ1-2; 9 bases map to TRBD1. With V trimmed by 0 bases and J by 4 bases, 15 bases remained unmatched. CDR3 length equals 19 residues. The germline V gene encodes CDR1 LGHNA and CDR2 YNFKEQ. The CDR3 is CASSQDSKIWDREFYGYTF. CDR3 bases: TGTGCCAGCAGCCAAGATTCGAAGATTTGGGACAGGGAGTTCTATGGCTACACCTTC.

This clonotype was picked up a small number of times. The genes are TRBV30 and TRBJ2-7, with 7 bases identical to TRBD1. V lost 3 bases to trimming and J lost 7 bases; unmatched junction nucleotides: 9. Germline V lookup: CDR1 GTSNPN, CDR2 SVGIG (reference sequence). The CDR3 spans 13 residues. The CDR3 protein is CAWRDDRVEEQYF. DNA of the CDR3: TGTGCCTGGAGAGATGACAGGGTTGAGGAGCAGTACTTC.

This chain links TRBV6-2 or TRBV6-3 with TRBJ1-1, with 9 nucleotides matching TRBD1. Per the germline V gene, CDR1 is MNHEY and CDR2 is SVGEGT. The junction had 7 bases not matched to a gene; V was cut back by 2 bases and J by 0 bases. The CDR3 spans 17 residues. The CDR3 nucleotides read TGTGCCAGCAGTTACCCACAGGGGGCGGGGATGAACACTGAAGCTTTCTTT. It yields the protein CASSYPQGAGMNTEAFF.

The chain combines TRBV20-1 with TRBJ1-5, with D hard to call. The CDR3 consists of 16 residues. The V gene lost 6 bases and the J gene lost 0 bases, with 18 bases spanning the gap. CDR1 is DFQATT, CDR2 SNEGSKA, per germline (reference sequence). CDR3 bases: TGCAGTGCCGCGGGTCCAACCCGGGGTAGCAATCAGCCCCAGCATTTT. This sequence encodes CSAAGPTRGSNQPQHF.